The clone carrying this TCR beta chain was seen just once. Its antigen is not known. The entry originates in a study of long-term antiretroviral therapy in people with HIV. Findings of the study overall: Clonal expansions arising prior to ART prevailed in the repertoire at every time point.

Each HIV participant was treated in the United States. Survey level was the resolution at which the v3.0 immunoSEQ assay ran. Samples were sequenced targeting about 35,000-55,000 T-cell genomes each. Only in-frame clones appear in the TCRdb table, and some are missing; sequencing was by immunoSEQ multiplex PCR. The sample yields 25,000 to 30,000 clones, around 90% seen once. The CDR3 covers 15 residues. The germline gives CDR1 SGDLS, CDR2 YYNGEE. Trimming left V 0 bases short and J 1 base short, with 8 bases between. The V call is TRBV9, the J call TRBJ1-5; the D gene is possibly TRBD1 (5 bases). This sequence was found in a woman aged 18-29 years with HIV. The input for sequencing was unsorted PBMCs, taken 1.8 years after starting antiretroviral therapy. This chain's CDR3 is CASSVAGTSNQPQHF. Written as DNA, the CDR3 is TGTGCCAGCAGCGTAGCAGGGACCAGCAATCAGCCCCAGCATTTT.